This T cell receptor beta chain comes out of a study of cytomegalovirus exposure and HLA in healthy donors. Overall study context: Among the 350 to 500 donors who were genotyped, about 80% fell in the genetic ancestry cluster that is associated with self-reported Caucasian donors. Study-wide results and caveats: Segments of the TCR beta V type were, in most cases, productive about 87% or about 30% of the time in an earlier analysis.

Vbeta (60) and Jbeta (13) primers were used in the PCR. Under the authors' procedure: Approximately 11 million shared chains were among approximately 87 million unique TCR beta chains counted in a later analysis. TCRdb's table, derived via immunoSEQ multiplex PCR, lists solely in-frame clones and lacks some. Clonal size and the V and J genes are those of that table, whereas D and trimming came from the DNA. Counted here are 130,000 or so clones, roughly 80% occurring once; the ten biggest clones make up approximately 2.1%. The donors, nominally healthy at sampling, likely had unrecorded immune exposures. On this clone: Its antigen is still unknown.

Germline-derived CDR1 and CDR2 are SNHLY and FYNNEI. The junction had 5 bases not matched to a gene; V was cut back by 0 bases and J by 6 bases. The CDR3 has 17 residues. The receptor's source is a middle-aged woman in good health and CMV-seropositive. The gene calls are TRBV2 and TRBJ2-3; 14 nucleotides align to TRBD2. Specimen: PBMCs. CDR3 DNA sequence: TGTGCCAGCAGTGAAGCGACTAGCGGGAGGGCCAGGGATACGCAGTATTTT. It codes for CASSEATSGRARDTQYF.